One T cell receptor beta chain is described in this entry. Its target is unknown. The CDR3 length is 16 residues. Between the trimmed V and J ends, which lost 0 bases and 1 base, there was a span of 13 bases. Germline CDR1 and CDR2: DFQATT and SNEGSKA (reference sequence). The sample originates from a study of post-analysis software for immune sequencing data. Study in general: Several disease courses (relapsing-remitting, secondary progressive and progressive-relapsing) of multiple sclerosis were included. Findings of the study overall: Co-batched samples clustered tightly together by F measure. Normalized Chao1 diversity was significantly lower in multiple sclerosis patients than in controls. Among about 5 TRBV segments more frequent in patients than controls were TRBV5-6, TRBV5-1 and TRBV20-1.

Every TCR beta cDNA library bore unique molecular identifiers. Roughly 0.5 million cDNA molecules were obtained from approximately 0.91 to 9.4 million T cells. TCRdb re-called the PCR reads through MiXCR, storing one row per CDR3 protein. Of 650,000 to 850,000 distinct CDR3 sequences listed, more than 45% are singletons. The chain recombines TRBV20-1 with TRBJ1-5; unclear D gene. The TCR originated in a girl under 18 with multiple sclerosis. The sequencing input was blood. CDR3 residues: CSAREFGITSNQPQHF. DNA for the CDR3: TGCAGTGCTAGAGAGTTTGGGATAACCAGCAATCAGCCCCAGCATTTT.